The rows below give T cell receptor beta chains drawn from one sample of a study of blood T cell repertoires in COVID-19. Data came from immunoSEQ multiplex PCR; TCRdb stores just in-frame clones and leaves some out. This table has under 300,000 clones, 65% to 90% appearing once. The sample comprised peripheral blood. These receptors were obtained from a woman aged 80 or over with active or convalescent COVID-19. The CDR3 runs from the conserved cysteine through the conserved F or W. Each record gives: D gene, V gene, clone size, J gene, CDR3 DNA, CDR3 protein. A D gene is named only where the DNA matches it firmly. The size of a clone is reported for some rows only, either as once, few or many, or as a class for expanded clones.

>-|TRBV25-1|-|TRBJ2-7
TGTGCCAGCAGTGAATGGGAGGTGCAGTACTTC
CASSEWEVQYF
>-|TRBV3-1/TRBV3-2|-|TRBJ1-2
TGTGCCAGCAGCCAAGCTCCGAACTATGGCTACACCTTC
CASSQAPNYGYTF
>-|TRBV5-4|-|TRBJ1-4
TGTGCCAGCAGCTTGAGGGGGAATGAAAAACTGTTTTTT
CASSLRGNEKLFF
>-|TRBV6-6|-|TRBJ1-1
TGTGCCAGCAGGAGACAGGAAATGAACACTGAAGCTTTCTTT
CASRRQEMNTEAFF
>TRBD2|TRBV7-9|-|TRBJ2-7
TGTGCCAGCAGCCAAACCCGGGGGGGGGCCTCCTACGAGCAGTACTTC
CASSQTRGGASYEQYF
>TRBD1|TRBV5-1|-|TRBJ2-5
TGCGCCAGCAGTTCCGGGACAGGGGGCTTAGGAGAGACCCAGTACTTC
CASSSGTGGLGETQYF
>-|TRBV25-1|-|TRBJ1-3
TGTGCCCTCCAGGGGCACGGAAACACCATATATTTT
CALQGHGNTIYF
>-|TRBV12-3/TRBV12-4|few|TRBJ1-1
TGTGCCAGCAGAGAACAGGGCGGCACTGAAGCTTTCTTT
CASREQGGTEAFF
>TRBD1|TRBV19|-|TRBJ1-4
TGTGCCAGTAGCACGACAGGGTCGAATGAAAAACTGTTTTTT
CASSTTGSNEKLFF
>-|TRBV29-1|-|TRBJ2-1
TGCAGCGTTGAAGGGCGGCAGAGCTCCTACAATGAGCAGTTCTTC
CSVEGRQSSYNEQFF
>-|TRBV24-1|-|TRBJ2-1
TGTGCCACCAGTGACACCAGACTGAAGAGCTCCTACAATGAGCAGTTCTTC
CATSDTRLKSSYNEQFF
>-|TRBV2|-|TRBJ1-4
TGTGCCAGCAGTGAACTGGACAGAGGCGAAAAACTGTTTTTT
CASSELDRGEKLFF
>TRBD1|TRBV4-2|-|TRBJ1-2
TGTGCCAGCAGCCAAGAGTGGCAGGGGGGCTATGGCTACACCTTC
CASSQEWQGGYGYTF
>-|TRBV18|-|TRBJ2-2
TGTGCCAGCTCACCAAGGAGCCACGCGAACACCGGGGAGCTGTTTTTT
CASSPRSHANTGELFF
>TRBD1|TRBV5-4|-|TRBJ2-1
TGTGCCAGCAGACCCGGGACAGGGGGCAATGAGCAGTTCTTC
CASRPGTGGNEQFF
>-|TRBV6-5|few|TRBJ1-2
TGTGCCAGCAGCTCCAGGGGTGAGCGTGGCTACACCTTC
CASSSRGERGYTF
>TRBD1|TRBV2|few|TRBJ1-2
TGTGCCAGCAGCTCGGACAGGGTAGTCTATGGCTACACCTTC
CASSSDRVVYGYTF
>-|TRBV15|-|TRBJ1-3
TGTGCCACCAGCAGAGATGGAACAGCTGGAAACACCATATATTTT
CATSRDGTAGNTIYF
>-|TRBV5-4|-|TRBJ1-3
TGTGCCAGCAGCACACAACGGACCAGGGTGGGGGGAAACACCATATATTTT
CASSTQRTRVGGNTIYF
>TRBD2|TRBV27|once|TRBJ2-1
TGTGCCAGCAGCTCCACCGGGACTAGCGGGAGGGTACAGTTCTTC
CASSSTGTSGRVQFF
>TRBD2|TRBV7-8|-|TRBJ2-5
TGTGCCAGCAGCTTCGACCCGGGAGGGGAGACCCAGTACTTC
CASSFDPGGETQYF
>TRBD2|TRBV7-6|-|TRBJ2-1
TGTGCCAGCAGCCGCATCAGCGGGAGGGCCTCGCTTGAGCAGTTCTTC
CASSRISGRASLEQFF
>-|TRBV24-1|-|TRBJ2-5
TGTGCCACCAGTGATTTACACAGAGAGACCCAGTACTTC
CATSDLHRETQYF
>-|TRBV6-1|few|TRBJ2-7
TGTGCCAGCAGTGAAGCGAGGGAGTACTTC
CASSEAREYF
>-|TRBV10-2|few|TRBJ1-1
TGCGCCAGCAGTGAGCCCGGACATACGAACACTGAAGCTTTCTTT
CASSEPGHTNTEAFF
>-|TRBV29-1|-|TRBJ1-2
TGCAGCGTTACGGGGGGGCTACTTGGCTATGGCTACACCTTC
CSVTGGLLGYGYTF
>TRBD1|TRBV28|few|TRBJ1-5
TGTGCCAGCAGCCACGCCGGGACAGGGGGCTATAGCAATCAGCCCCAGCATTTT
CASSHAGTGGYSNQPQHF
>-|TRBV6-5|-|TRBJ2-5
TGTGCCAGCAGTTACGGCGGAGGCCGGGAGACCCAGTACTTC
CASSYGGGRETQYF
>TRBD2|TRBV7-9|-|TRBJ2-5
TGTGCCAGCAGCGTATCGGGGGGGGCTGAGACCCAGTACTTC
CASSVSGGAETQYF
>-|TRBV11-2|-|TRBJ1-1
TGTGCCAGCAGCGCCCGCGGACAGACGAACACTGAAGCTTTCTTT
CASSARGQTNTEAFF
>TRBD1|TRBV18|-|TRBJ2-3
TGTGCCAGCTCACGGGACAGGGGCACAGATACGCAGTATTTT
CASSRDRGTDTQYF
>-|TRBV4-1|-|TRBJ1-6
TGCGCCAGCAGCCAAGTATCTCAGTATAATTCACCCCTCCACTTT
CASSQVSQYNSPLHF
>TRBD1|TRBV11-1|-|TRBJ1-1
TGTGCCAGCAGCTACTGGGACAGTGAAGCTTTCTTT
CASSYWDSEAFF
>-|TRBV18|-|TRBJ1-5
TGTGCCAGCTCACCAAACCGGGGGAGCAATCAGCCCCAGCATTTT
CASSPNRGSNQPQHF
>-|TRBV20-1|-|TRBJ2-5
TGCAGTGCTAGCCCAGGGGAGACCCAGTACTTC
CSASPGETQYF
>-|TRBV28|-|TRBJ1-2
TGTGCCAGCAGTTTACGGAGAGAGATTAACTATGGCTACACCTTC
CASSLRREINYGYTF
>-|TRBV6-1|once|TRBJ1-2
TGTGCCAGCAGTGACCCGGGGTATGGCTACACCTTC
CASSDPGYGYTF
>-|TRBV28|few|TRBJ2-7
TGTGCCAGCAGTTTCCCTCCGGGACTTTCTTACGAGCAGTACTTC
CASSFPPGLSYEQYF
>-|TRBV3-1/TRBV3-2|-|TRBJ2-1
TGTGCCAGCAGCCAAGGGGGCGGGACCTCCTACAATGAGCAGTTCTTC
CASSQGGGTSYNEQFF
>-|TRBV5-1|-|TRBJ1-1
TGCGCCAGCAGCTTGGGAGAAAACACTGAAGCTTTCTTT
CASSLGENTEAFF
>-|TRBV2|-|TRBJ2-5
TGTGCCAGCAGCCTTCGAGAGACCCAGTACTTC
CASSLRETQYF
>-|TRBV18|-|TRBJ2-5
TGTGCCAGCTCACCCCCGATGGCACAAGAGACCCAGTACTTC
CASSPPMAQETQYF
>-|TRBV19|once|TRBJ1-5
TGTGCCAGTAGTATCGAATTTATAGTGGCGGGGAGCCAGCCCCAGCATTTT
CASSIEFIVAGSQPQHF
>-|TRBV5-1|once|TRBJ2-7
TGCGCCAGCAGCTTGGGACTCCGGACCTACGAGCAGTACTTC
CASSLGLRTYEQYF
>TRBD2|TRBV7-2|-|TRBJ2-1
TGTGCCAGCAGCCCTCGGACTAGCGGGGGGGGCAATGAGCAGTTCTTC
CASSPRTSGGGNEQFF
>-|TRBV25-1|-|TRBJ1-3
TGTGCCAGTGGGGGGGCGCGCGGAAACACCATATATTTT
CASGGARGNTIYF
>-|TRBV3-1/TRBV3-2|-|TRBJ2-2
TGTGCCAGCAGCCAAGGACCACTAGCCGGGGAGCTGTTTTTT
CASSQGPLAGELFF
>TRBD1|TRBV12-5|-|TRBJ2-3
TGTGCTAGTGGTTTGGGACAGGGATCCACAGATACGCAGTATTTT
CASGLGQGSTDTQYF
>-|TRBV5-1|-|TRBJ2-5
TGCGCCAGCAGCTTGGTTCCGGCGGGCCCAGAGACCCAGTACTTC
CASSLVPAGPETQYF
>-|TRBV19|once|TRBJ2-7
TGTGCCAGTATAGGGGCAAGGACCCCCTACGAGCAGTACTTC
CASIGARTPYEQYF
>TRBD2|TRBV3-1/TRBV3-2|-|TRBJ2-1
TGTGCCAGCAGCCAAGAACTAGCGGGAGGCAATGAGCAGTTCTTC
CASSQELAGGNEQFF
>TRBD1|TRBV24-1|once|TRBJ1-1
TGTGCCACCAGTGACAACAGGGGGACTGAAGCTTTCTTT
CATSDNRGTEAFF
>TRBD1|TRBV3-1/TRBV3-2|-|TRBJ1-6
TGTGCCAGCAGCCGGACCGGGACAGCAGGAAGTCTCCTCCACTTT
CASSRTGTAGSLLHF
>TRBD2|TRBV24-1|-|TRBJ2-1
TGTGCCACCAGTGATTGGGGAGGCGGGGGGGCCCCTGAGCAGTTCTTC
CATSDWGGGGAPEQFF
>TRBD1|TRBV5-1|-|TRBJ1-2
TGCGCCAGCAGCTCACCGGGACAGGGGGCGACTAACTATGGCTACACCTTC
CASSSPGQGATNYGYTF